The 20 T cell receptor beta chains below all came from one sample that was sequenced in a study of blood T cells in healthy people across ages. A second about 7 to 11 cycle PCR used barcoded and J-beta primers. A single record per CDR3 protein comes from TCRdb applying MiXCR to the 5' RACE reads. Among some 1.5 million distinct CDR3 sequences, 28% were seen once, and the ten largest hold roughly 8.2%. The source material was blood. Every receptor here comes from a woman in her twenties or thirties in good health.

This clonotype was observed a handful of times. This chain joins TRBV7-9 and TRBJ1-4; no definite D call. Germline lookup yields CDR1 SEHNR and CDR2 FQNEAQ (reference sequence). The CDR3 consists of 18 residues. Trimming stripped 5 bases from V and 1 base from J, with 20 bases between. The CDR3 region is CASSPLEGWSGTNEKLFF. CDR3 coding DNA: TGTGCCAGCAGCCCCTTGGAGGGTTGGTCAGGAACTAATGAAAAACTGTTTTTT.

This clonotype has only a few counts. The rearrangement links TRBV18 to TRBJ2-6, with a tentative D call TRBD1 (5 bases). The V gene's germline CDR1 is KGHSH and CDR2 LQKENI. The CDR3 is 14 residues long. V lost 3 bases to trimming and J lost 9 bases, with 12 bases between them. The CDR3 nucleotides read TGTGCCAGCTCACCTGACAGTTCCGTCAACGTCCTGACTTTC. It translates to CASSPDSSVNVLTF.

This clonotype was counted only a few times. J is TRBJ2-7 and V is TRBV5-1, with a tentative D call TRBD2 (6 bases). V was clipped by 4 bases and J by 1 base, with 15 bases between them. Looked up from germline, CDR1 is SGHRS and CDR2 is YFSETQ. The CDR3 has 15 amino acids. Written as DNA, the CDR3 is TGCGCCAGCAGCGATACAGGAGGGAGGTCCTACGAGCAGTACTTC. It codes for CASSDTGGRSYEQYF. Full variable domain (missing parts from reference TRBV5-1 and TRBJ2-7): KAGVTQTPRYLIKTRGQQVTLSCSPISGHRSVSWYQQTPGQGLQFLFEYFSETQRNKGNFPGRFSGRQFSNSRSEMNVSTLELGDSALYLCASSDTGGRSYEQYFGPGTRLTVT.

This clonotype was detected a few times. The chain uses TRBV18 and TRBJ2-1; maybe TRBD1 (6 bases). This CDR3 spans 16 amino acids. Per the germline V gene, CDR1 is KGHSH and CDR2 is LQKENI. V lost 0 bases and J lost 2, with 11 bases in between. The CDR3 is CASSPPAGATYNEQFF. The CDR3 DNA reads TGTGCCAGCTCACCACCGGCAGGGGCTACCTACAATGAGCAGTTCTTC.

This clonotype was counted only a few times. This chain connects TRBV12-3 or TRBV12-4 to TRBJ1-6; D possibly corresponds to TRBD1 (6 bases). Trimming removed 3 bases from V and 7 bases from J, with 16 bases in between. The CDR3 is 16 residues long. This CDR3 reads CASSLSFGGANSPLHF. CDR3 sequence (DNA): TGTGCCAGCAGTTTGTCCTTTGGGGGCGCAAATTCACCCCTCCACTTT.

Comment on this clonotype: A much larger clone is a single base away; this may be a read error. The V and J genes are TRBV20-1 and TRBJ2-1, with 7 bases aligning to TRBD2. This CDR3 contains 15 residues. The germline gives CDR1 DFQATT, CDR2 SNEGSKA (reference sequence). The CDR3 reads CSAQGRESSYNGQFF. CDR3 nucleotide sequence: TGCAGTGCCCAAGGGCGGGAGAGCTCCTACAATGGGCAGTTCTTC.

V usage is TRBV10-3 and J usage is TRBJ2-3, with D maybe TRBD2 (6 bases). Germline V gives CDR1 ENHRY, CDR2 SYGVKD. Trimming pared 6 bases from V and 0 bases from J, leaving 22 bases between. The CDR3 is 18 amino acids. Here the CDR3 reads CAIRGGDQRTASTDTQYF. The DNA of the CDR3 is TGTGCCATCAGGGGGGGTGACCAACGAACCGCTAGCACAGATACGCAGTATTTT.

As regards this clonotype: The germline gene is not matched at one end of the junction; a read error may be the cause. V is TRBV12-3 or TRBV12-4 and J is TRBJ2-7, with D perhaps TRBD2 (6 bases). CDR3 length: 15 residues. CDR3 protein: CACSPGPGETYEQYF. The CDR3 nucleotides are TGTGCCTGCAGCCCGGGACCGGGGGAGACCTACGAGCAGTACTTC.

This clonotype was picked up a small number of times. The chain uses TRBV6-5 and TRBJ1-4; D might be TRBD1 (5 bases). The V end lost 5 bases, the J end lost 0 bases, and 10 bases lay between the germline ends. The CDR3 runs 15 residues. Germline CDR1 MNHEY, CDR2 SVGAGI. Here the CDR3 DNA reads TGTGCCAGCAGTGGGGCGGCCGCAACTAATGAAAAACTGTTTTTT. Translation: CASSGAAATNEKLFF.

The chain couples TRBV10-3 to TRBJ2-2; D assignment may be TRBD1 or TRBD2 (5 bases each). V was shortened by 6 bases and J by 0 bases, with 8 bases between the two germline ends. Germline-derived CDR1 and CDR2 are ENHRY and SYGVKD. This CDR3 region has 14 residues. The CDR3 loop reads CAISPGPNTGELFF. The CDR3, as DNA: TGTGCCATCAGCCCGGGGCCGAACACCGGGGAGCTGTTTTTT.

This clonotype has a count of ten or more. The chain recombines TRBV20-1 with TRBJ2-5; 13 bases fit TRBD2. The CDR3 sequence is 16 residues long. Per germline, CDR1 DFQATT and CDR2 SNEGSKA (reference sequence). The J segment lost 4 bases and the V segment lost 0 bases, leaving 5 bases of the junction unmatched. In DNA, the CDR3 is TGCAGTGCTAGAGATTTCAGGACTAGCGGGGGAGAGACCCAGTACTTC. Translating it yields CSARDFRTSGGETQYF.

In this sample, this clonotype turned up a few times. The chain employs TRBV5-6 and TRBJ2-1; 12 bases are shared with TRBD2. Per the germline V gene, CDR1 is SGHDT and CDR2 is YYEEEE. The CDR3 spans 20 residues. With V trimmed by 3 bases and J by 2 bases, 15 bases remained unmatched. This CDR3 is CASSSSHGTSGLLAYNEQFF. The CDR3 coding sequence is TGTGCCAGCAGCTCGTCTCACGGGACTAGCGGGCTTCTGGCCTACAATGAGCAGTTCTTC. Filled out from reference TRBV5-6 and TRBJ2-1, the complete variable domain reads DAGVTQSPTHLIKTRGQQVTLRCSPKSGHDTVSWYQQALGQGPQFIFQYYEEEERQRGNFPDRFSGHQFPNYSSELNVNALLLGDSALYLCASSSSHGTSGLLAYNEQFFGPGTRLTVL.

The chain links TRBV20-1 to TRBJ2-5, with D possibly TRBD2 on 5 matching bases. The V gene's germline CDR1 is DFQATT and CDR2 SNEGSKA (reference sequence). The CDR3 runs to 14 residues. Trimming removed 5 bases at V and 11 bases at J, with 24 bases between. The CDR3 is CSAGPPGPGEEQYF. The CDR3 bases are TGCAGTGCTGGACCTCCGGGCCCCGGGGAAGAGCAGTACTTC.

The chain recombines TRBV12-3 or TRBV12-4 with TRBJ2-7; 14 positions match TRBD2. J was trimmed by 4 bases and V by 5 bases; bases with no gene match: 10. This CDR3 region has 17 residues. The CDR3 here is CASSDRTSGRPWYEQYF. CDR3 sequence (DNA): TGTGCCAGCAGTGATCGGACTAGCGGGAGGCCGTGGTACGAGCAGTACTTC.

CDR3 in DNA: TGTGCCAGCAGTCCCCTCGGGGGACTCAAGGGCTACAATGAGCAGTTCTTC. Residues: CASSPLGGLKGYNEQFF. This rearrangement joins TRBV12-3 or TRBV12-4 to TRBJ2-1; weak D call: TRBD2 (6 bases). The CDR3 consists of 17 residues. V was trimmed by 5 bases and J by 3 bases, leaving 20 bases between them.

This clonotype showed up just a few times. The chain links TRBV20-1 to TRBJ2-5; 14 bases align to TRBD2. The CDR3 spans 16 residues. Germline CDR1 is DFQATT and CDR2 is SNEGSKA (reference sequence). V shed 3 bases, J shed 0 bases, and the junction held 3 bases outside the gene matches. The CDR3 nucleotides are TGCAGTGCTAGTGGGACTAGCGGGAGTTACCAAGAGACCCAGTACTTC. It yields the protein CSASGTSGSYQETQYF.

In this sample, this clonotype turned up a few times. The chain links TRBV2 to TRBJ2-1, with D possibly TRBD2 on 5 matching bases. This CDR3 region has 17 residues. V lost 7 bases and J 9 bases, leaving 28 bases between the germline ends. The germline V gene has CDR1 SNHLY and CDR2 FYNNEI. CDR3 region: CASKLRPEREPLGEQFF. The CDR3 coding sequence is TGTGCCAGCAAGCTTAGGCCGGAAAGGGAGCCCCTCGGTGAGCAGTTCTTC.

This clonotype was counted a few times. The chain carries TRBV12-3 or TRBV12-4 and TRBJ2-1, with a possible D match to TRBD2 (6 bases). V lost 3 bases to trimming and J lost 7 bases, with 16 bases between them. This CDR3 has 15 amino acids. CDR3 region: CASSFDGSSMNEQFF. The DNA of the CDR3 is TGTGCCAGCAGTTTTGACGGGAGTTCGATGAATGAGCAGTTCTTC.

This clonotype came up many times. The chain combines TRBV15 with TRBJ2-7, with TRBD2 as a possible D gene (5 bases). This CDR3 is built from 14 residues. V dropped 0 bases and J dropped 2 bases, with 8 bases sitting between them. The germline gives CDR1 LNHNV, CDR2 YYDKDF (reference sequence). The CDR3 reads CATSREGRAYEQYF. The CDR3 DNA follows: TGTGCCACCAGCAGAGAAGGGCGGGCCTACGAGCAGTACTTC.

This clonotype was recorded a few times. The CDR3 DNA reads as TGTGCCAGCAGTTACGCAGGGTCGGCCGGGGAGCTGTTTTTT. Protein: CASSYAGSAGELFF. The J gene is TRBJ2-2, the V gene TRBV6-2 or TRBV6-3, with D possibly matching TRBD1 (5 bases). The CDR3 covers 14 residues. The ends were cut back, 2 bases at V and 6 bases at J, with 10 bases in the middle. Germline CDR1 reads MNHEY; CDR2 reads SVGEGT.